The TCR beta chain under discussion was sequenced for a study of response to subunit inactivated influenza vaccine. This clonotype turned up a few times. Its specificity is unknown. Study outcomes and limitations: The authors proposed limited new T cell recruitment per seasonal influenza vaccination.

Trimming cost V 8 bases and J 1 base; bases outside gene matches: 8. Per the germline V gene, CDR1 is ENHRY and CDR2 is SYGVKD. This CDR3 has 16 amino acids. Via MiXCR, TCRdb re-called the RT-PCR reads, giving one row per CDR3 protein. The sample records around 790,000 distinct CDR3 sequences, over 20% being singletons. This chain connects TRBV10-3 to TRBJ2-2, with 9 bases that match TRBD2. The sample was PBMCs from blood, taken around 5 days after vaccination. The sequence came from a man in his forties or fifties who received an inactivated influenza vaccine. The CDR3 is CAILAIAGENTGELFF. The CDR3 DNA is TGTGCCATCCTCGCGATAGCGGGGGAGAACACCGGGGAGCTGTTTTTT.